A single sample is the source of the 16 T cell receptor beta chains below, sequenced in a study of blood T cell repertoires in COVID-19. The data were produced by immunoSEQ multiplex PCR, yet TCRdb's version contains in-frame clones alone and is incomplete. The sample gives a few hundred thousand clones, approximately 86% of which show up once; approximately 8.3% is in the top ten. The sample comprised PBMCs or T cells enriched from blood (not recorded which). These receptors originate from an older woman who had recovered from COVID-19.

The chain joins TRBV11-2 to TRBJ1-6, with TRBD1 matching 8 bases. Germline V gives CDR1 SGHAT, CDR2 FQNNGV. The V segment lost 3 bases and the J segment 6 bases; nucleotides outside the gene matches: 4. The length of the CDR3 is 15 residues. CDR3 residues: CASSFATGANSPLHF. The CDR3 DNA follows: TGTGCCAGCAGCTTTGCGACAGGGGCTAATTCACCCCTCCACTTT.

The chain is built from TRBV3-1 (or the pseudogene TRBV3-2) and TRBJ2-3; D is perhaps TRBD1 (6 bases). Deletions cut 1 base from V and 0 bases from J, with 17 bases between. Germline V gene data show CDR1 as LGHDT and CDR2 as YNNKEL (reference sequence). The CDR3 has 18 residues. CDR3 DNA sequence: TGTGCCAGCAGCCAAGCCTTTTCCGGGACACCTAGCACAGATACGCAGTATTTT. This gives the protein CASSQAFSGTPSTDTQYF.

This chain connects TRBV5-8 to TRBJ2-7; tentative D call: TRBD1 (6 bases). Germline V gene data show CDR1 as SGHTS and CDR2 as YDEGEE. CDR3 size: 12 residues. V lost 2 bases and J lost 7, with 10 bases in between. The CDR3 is CASSFRGFEQYF. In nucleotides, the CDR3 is TGTGCCAGCAGCTTCAGGGGTTTTGAGCAGTACTTC.

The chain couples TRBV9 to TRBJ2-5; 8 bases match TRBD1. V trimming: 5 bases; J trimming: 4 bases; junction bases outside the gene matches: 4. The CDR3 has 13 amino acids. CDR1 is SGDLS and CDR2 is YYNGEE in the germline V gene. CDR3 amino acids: CASSQGARETQYF. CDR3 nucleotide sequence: TGTGCCAGCAGTCAGGGGGCGCGAGAGACCCAGTACTTC.

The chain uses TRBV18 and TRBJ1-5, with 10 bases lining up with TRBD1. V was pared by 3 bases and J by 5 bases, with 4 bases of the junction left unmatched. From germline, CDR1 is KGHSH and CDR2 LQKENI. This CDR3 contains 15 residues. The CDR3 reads CASSPGQGHDQPQHF. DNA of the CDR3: TGTGCCAGCTCACCGGGACAGGGGCACGATCAGCCCCAGCATTTT.

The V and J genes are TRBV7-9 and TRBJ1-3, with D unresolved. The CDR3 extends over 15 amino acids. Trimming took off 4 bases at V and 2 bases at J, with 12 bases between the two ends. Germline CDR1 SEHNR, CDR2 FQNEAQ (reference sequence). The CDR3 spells CASSSSSATGNTIYF. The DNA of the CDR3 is TGTGCCAGCAGCTCTAGCTCGGCAACTGGAAACACCATATATTTT.

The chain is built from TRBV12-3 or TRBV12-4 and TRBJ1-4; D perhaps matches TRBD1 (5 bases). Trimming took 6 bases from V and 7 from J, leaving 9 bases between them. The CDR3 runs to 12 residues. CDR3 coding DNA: TGTGCCAGCAGCAGGGTGGGTGAAAAACTGTTTTTT. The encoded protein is CASSRVGEKLFF.

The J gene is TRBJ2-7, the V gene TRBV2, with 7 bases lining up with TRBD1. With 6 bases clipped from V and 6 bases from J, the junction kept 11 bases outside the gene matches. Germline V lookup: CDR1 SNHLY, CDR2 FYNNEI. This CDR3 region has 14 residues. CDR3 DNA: TGTGCCAGCAGGGGGGTGACAGGGTGGTTCGAGCAGTACTTC. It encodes CASRGVTGWFEQYF.

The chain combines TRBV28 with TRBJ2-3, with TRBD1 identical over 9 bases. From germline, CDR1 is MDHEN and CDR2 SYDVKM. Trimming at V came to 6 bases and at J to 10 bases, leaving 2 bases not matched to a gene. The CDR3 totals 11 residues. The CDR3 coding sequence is TGTGCCAGCAGCAGGACAGGGGCGCAGTATTTT. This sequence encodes CASSRTGAQYF.

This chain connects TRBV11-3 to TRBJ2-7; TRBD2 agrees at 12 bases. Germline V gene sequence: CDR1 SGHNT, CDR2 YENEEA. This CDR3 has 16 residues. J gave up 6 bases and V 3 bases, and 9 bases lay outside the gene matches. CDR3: CASSFGTSGWFGEQYF. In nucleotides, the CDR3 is TGTGCCAGCAGCTTCGGGACTAGCGGGTGGTTTGGCGAGCAGTACTTC.

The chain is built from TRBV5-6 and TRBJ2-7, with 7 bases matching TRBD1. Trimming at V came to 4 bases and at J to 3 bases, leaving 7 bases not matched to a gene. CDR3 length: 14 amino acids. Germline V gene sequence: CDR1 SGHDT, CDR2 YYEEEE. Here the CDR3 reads CASSDTGARYEQYF. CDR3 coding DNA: TGTGCCAGCAGCGATACAGGGGCCCGCTACGAGCAGTACTTC.

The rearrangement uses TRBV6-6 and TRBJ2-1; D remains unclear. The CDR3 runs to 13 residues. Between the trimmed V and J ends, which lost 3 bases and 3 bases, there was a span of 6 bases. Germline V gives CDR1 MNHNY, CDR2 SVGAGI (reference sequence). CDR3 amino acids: CASSYPIYNEQFF. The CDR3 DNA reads TGTGCCAGCAGTTATCCTATCTACAATGAGCAGTTCTTC.

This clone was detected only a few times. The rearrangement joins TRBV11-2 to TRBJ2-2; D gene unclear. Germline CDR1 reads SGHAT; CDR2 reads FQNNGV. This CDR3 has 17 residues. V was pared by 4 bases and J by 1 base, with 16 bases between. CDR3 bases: TGTGCCAGCAGCTGGTCAGCGTCGGCAAAGAACACCGGGGAGCTGTTTTTT. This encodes CASSWSASAKNTGELFF.

The CDR3 region is CASSPQVTGLDSPLHF. CDR3 bases: TGTGCCAGCTCACCACAGGTGACAGGGTTAGATTCACCCCTCCACTTT. The V and J genes are TRBV18 and TRBJ1-6; 7 bases fit TRBD1. Per the germline V gene, CDR1 is KGHSH and CDR2 is LQKENI. V trimming: 1 base; J trimming: 8 bases; junction bases outside the gene matches: 8. This CDR3 is built from 16 residues.

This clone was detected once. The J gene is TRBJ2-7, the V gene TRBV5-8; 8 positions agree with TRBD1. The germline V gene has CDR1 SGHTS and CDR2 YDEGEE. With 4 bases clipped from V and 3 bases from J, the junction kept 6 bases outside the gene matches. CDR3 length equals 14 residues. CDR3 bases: TGTGCCAGCAGCCTCCGGACAGGGAGCTACGAGCAGTACTTC. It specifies CASSLRTGSYEQYF.

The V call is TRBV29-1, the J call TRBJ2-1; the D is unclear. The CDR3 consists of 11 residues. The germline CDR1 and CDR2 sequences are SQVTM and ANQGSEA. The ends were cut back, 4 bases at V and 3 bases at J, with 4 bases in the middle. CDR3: CSVAVYNEQFF. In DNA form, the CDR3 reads TGCAGCGTTGCTGTCTACAATGAGCAGTTCTTC.